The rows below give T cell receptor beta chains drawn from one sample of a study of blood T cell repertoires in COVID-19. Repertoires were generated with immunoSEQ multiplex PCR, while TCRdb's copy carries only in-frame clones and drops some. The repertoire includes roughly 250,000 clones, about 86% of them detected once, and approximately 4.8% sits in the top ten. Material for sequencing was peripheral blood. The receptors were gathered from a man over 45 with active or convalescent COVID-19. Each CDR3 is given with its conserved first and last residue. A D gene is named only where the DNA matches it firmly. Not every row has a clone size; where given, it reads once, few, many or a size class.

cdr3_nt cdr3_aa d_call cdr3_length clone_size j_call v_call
TGTGCCAGCAGCTTAGATCGTTTTGGAGGCAATAATTCACCCCTCCACTTT CASSLDRFGGNNSPLHF NA 17 NA TRBJ1-6 TRBV11-2
TGTGCCAGCAGCGTAGGCCAGGGGGCGTCGGTGGAGCAGTACTTC CASSVGQGASVEQYF TRBD1 15 NA TRBJ2-7 TRBV9
TGCGCCAGCAGCCAAGATCGGGACAGGGGTTATGGCTACACCTTC CASSQDRDRGYGYTF TRBD1 15 NA TRBJ1-2 TRBV4-3
TGTGCCAGCAGCGACGGACAGGGTCCCACAGATACGCAGTATTTT CASSDGQGPTDTQYF TRBD1 15 NA TRBJ2-3 TRBV27
TGTGCCAGCAGCTTAGAGGGGGGGAATGAGCAGTTCTTC CASSLEGGNEQFF NA 13 once TRBJ2-1 TRBV7-9
TGTGCCTGGAGGGGGGGGCCGAACACTGAAGCTTTCTTT CAWRGGPNTEAFF NA 13 NA TRBJ1-1 TRBV30
TGTGCCAGCAGTTCCCGGAGAGATACCTACGAGCAGTACTTC CASSSRRDTYEQYF NA 14 NA TRBJ2-7 TRBV6-5
TGTGCCAGCAGCCCCGGACAGGGTGGTCAGCCCCAGCATTTT CASSPGQGGQPQHF TRBD1 14 medium-sized TRBJ1-5 TRBV3-1/TRBV3-2
TGTGCCAGCACCCCGGGGGTAGTAGGCTACACCTTC CASTPGVVGYTF NA 12 NA TRBJ1-2 TRBV6-6
TGTGCCAGCAGTGTGACAGAGTATCAGCCCCAGCATTTT CASSVTEYQPQHF NA 13 NA TRBJ1-5 TRBV6-6
TGTGCCTGCGGGACAGACTATGGCTACACCTTC CACGTDYGYTF TRBD1 11 NA TRBJ1-2 TRBV6-5
TGTGCCAGCAGCTTAGAGGGGGTAAGTGGCACTGAAGCTTTCTTT CASSLEGVSGTEAFF NA 15 few TRBJ1-1 TRBV7-9
TGTGCCAGCAGCTTGGCCAAACTATCGGATACGCAGTATTTT CASSLAKLSDTQYF NA 14 NA TRBJ2-3 TRBV5-4